This TCR beta chain was captured by sequencing in a study of T cells in Graves' hyperthyroidism and ophthalmopathy. Turning to the study itself: Blood from the periphery was taken at initial diagnosis, before any treatment.

General study points: Onset of ophthalmopathy came a median around 6.2 months after the model predicted it.

This clonotype was counted ten times or more. Its antigen is unknown. CDR1 MGHRA and CDR2 YSYEKL come from the germline V gene. The CDR3 totals 15 residues. V lost 1 base, J lost 0 bases, and 7 bases lay in between. TCR beta CDR3 region amplification was performed from RNA transcripts. The HTBI set primed first-round TCR CDR3 RT-PCR. One entry per CDR3 protein results from TCRdb running MiXCR on the multiplex PCR reads. The table records around 600,000 distinct CDR3 sequences, about a sixth of them present only once. Disease duration was under 3 months in the ophthalmopathy patients, who also had a Clinical Activity Score of at least 3 and a NOSPECS grade of at least 4.

This clonotype was sampled from a woman aged 40 to 50 with Graves' ophthalmopathy. The J gene is TRBJ1-5, the V gene TRBV4-1; D may be TRBD1 (5 bases). Sequencing was performed on blood. This chain's CDR3 is CASSQGQLSNQPQHF. CDR3 in DNA: TGCGCCAGCAGCCAAGGACAGCTTAGCAATCAGCCCCAGCATTTT.